A selection of T cell receptor beta chains follows, all from one sample in a study of CD8+CD57+ T cells in acquired aplastic anemia. From the reads, TCRdb called clonotypes with MiXCR, one entry per CDR3 protein. The table shows around 190,000 distinct CDR3 sequences, with 45% to 60% occurring only once. The sequenced sample consisted of sorted CD4+, CD8+, or CD8+CD57+ T cells (not recorded which) from PBMCs. The source is a human donor with aplastic anemia. The CDR3 runs from the conserved cysteine through the conserved F or W. A D gene is named only where the DNA matches it firmly. The size field is filled for only some rows; it gives once, few, many or a size class.

d_gene	v_gene	abundance	j_gene	CDR3aa	CDR3nt
TRBD2	TRBV29-1	.	TRBJ2-5	CSVEEERDYGAETQYF	TGCAGCGTTGAAGAAGAGAGGGACTATGGGGCGGAGACCCAGTACTTC
.	TRBV11-2	.	TRBJ2-6	CASSWTFQGPISGANVLTF	TGTGCCAGCAGCTGGACTTTTCAGGGCCCCATCTCTGGGGCCAACGTCCTGACTTTC
TRBD2	TRBV19	many	TRBJ2-1	CASTMGGGGYNEQFF	TGTGCCAGTACCATGGGCGGGGGGGGTTACAATGAGCAGTTCTTC
TRBD1	TRBV20-1	.	TRBJ2-7	CSARRWTGYEQYF	TGCAGTGCTAGGAGGTGGACAGGGTACGAGCAGTACTTC
.	TRBV10-3	.	TRBJ2-7	CAIRETDAAGSYEQYF	TGTGCCATCAGGGAGACTGATGCGGCTGGCTCCTACGAGCAGTACTTC
.	TRBV2	few	TRBJ2-7	CASLDSYEQYF	TGTGCCAGCTTAGACTCCTACGAGCAGTACTTC
.	TRBV10-1	.	TRBJ2-7	CASSESVGTYEQYF	TGCGCCAGCAGTGAGTCGGTAGGAACCTACGAGCAGTACTTC
.	TRBV19	.	TRBJ2-1	CASRSGSEQFF	TGTGCCAGTAGGTCAGGGAGTGAGCAGTTCTTC
.	TRBV15	.	TRBJ1-1	CATSWGTKTEAFF	TGTGCCACCAGCTGGGGTACGAAAACTGAAGCTTTCTTT
TRBD2	TRBV10-2	once	TRBJ2-3	CASSDLAGSADTQYF	TGCGCCAGCAGTGATCTAGCGGGGTCCGCAGATACGCAGTATTTT
.	TRBV2	.	TRBJ2-1	CASRRESSYNEQFF	TGTGCCAGCCGCCGGGAGAGCTCCTACAATGAGCAGTTCTTC
TRBD1	TRBV2	.	TRBJ2-7	CASSRQGPQGEQYF	TGTGCCAGCAGTCGACAGGGGCCCCAGGGTGAGCAGTACTTC
.	TRBV19	.	TRBJ2-1	CASWGQGYNEQFF	TGTGCCAGCTGGGGGCAGGGCTACAATGAGCAGTTCTTC
.	TRBV10-1	many	TRBJ2-3	CASSEGPGEASSDTQYF	TGCGCCAGCAGTGAAGGTCCCGGCGAAGCAAGTTCGGATACGCAGTATTTT
.	TRBV20-1	.	TRBJ1-1	CSARRLNTEAFF	TGCAGTGCACGAAGGTTGAACACTGAAGCTTTCTTT
TRBD1	TRBV10-3	many	TRBJ2-2	CAISERGQGRTGELFF	TGTGCCATCAGTGAACGGGGACAGGGGCGGACCGGGGAGCTGTTTTTT
TRBD2	TRBV19	many	TRBJ2-7	CATKGVSGGSYEQYF	TGTGCCACCAAGGGAGTCTCCGGGGGGAGTTACGAGCAGTACTTC
.	TRBV3-1	.	TRBJ1-4	CASSPGQNEKLFF	TGTGCCAGCAGCCCCGGACAGAATGAAAAACTGTTTTTT
.	TRBV15	many	TRBJ1-3	CATSRDRLGNTIYF	TGTGCCACCAGCAGAGATCGGTTAGGAAACACCATATATTTT
.	TRBV29-1	.	TRBJ2-4	CSVAGATKNIQYF	TGCAGCGTTGCAGGGGCGACCAAAAACATTCAGTACTTC
.	TRBV15	.	TRBJ2-1	CATRGGVNNEQFF	TGTGCCACCCGAGGGGGGGTGAACAATGAGCAGTTCTTC
.	TRBV9	many	TRBJ1-1	CASSPHRVGAGTEAFF	TGTGCCAGCAGCCCTCATAGGGTCGGGGCGGGCACTGAAGCTTTCTTT
.	TRBV5-1	.	TRBJ2-5	CASSLRTYQETQYF	TGCGCCAGCAGCTTGCGCACATACCAAGAGACCCAGTACTTC
.	TRBV2	once	TRBJ2-7	CASSQEQGLYEQYF	TGCGCCAGCAGCCAAGAACAGGGACTCTACGAGCAGTACTTC
TRBD2	TRBV20-1	.	TRBJ2-2	CSAREPGGLGELFF	TGCAGTGCTAGAGAGCCGGGAGGGCTCGGGGAGCTGTTTTTT
.	TRBV20-1	.	TRBJ2-5	CSAYPVGFETQYF	TGCAGTGCTTACCCGGTGGGCTTTGAGACCCAGTACTTC
.	TRBV10-3	.	TRBJ1-2	CAISGVKDYGYTF	TGTGCCATCAGTGGGGTCAAAGACTATGGCTACACCTTC
.	TRBV7-9	.	TRBJ2-7	CASSLGLKPTYEQYF	TGTGCCAGCAGCTTAGGGCTAAAACCGACCTACGAGCAGTACTTC
.	TRBV7-2	once	TRBJ1-2	CASSLAGRADYGYTF	TGTGCCAGCAGCTTGGCGGGACGGGCTGACTATGGCTACACCTTC
TRBD1	TRBV6-5	many	TRBJ2-4	CASSYSTDRAKNIQYF	TGTGCCAGCAGTTACTCCACGGACAGGGCCAAAAACATTCAGTACTTC
TRBD2	TRBV19	many	TRBJ2-3	CASRLLSGPSTDTQYF	TGTGCCAGTAGGCTACTTAGCGGGCCTAGCACAGATACGCAGTATTTT
.	TRBV6-1	few	TRBJ2-2	CASIRPPEAGELFF	TGTGCCAGCATAAGGCCGCCGGAGGCCGGGGAGCTGTTTTTT
.	TRBV5-4	.	TRBJ1-2	CASSFPPGRGYGYTF	TGTGCCAGCAGCTTCCCGCCGGGACGGGGGTATGGCTACACCTTC
.	TRBV20-1	.	TRBJ1-1	CSTFPPSRNTEAFF	TGCAGTACTTTTCCGCCTAGTAGGAACACTGAAGCTTTCTTT
.	TRBV19	.	TRBJ2-2	CASSISGAGELFF	TGTGCCAGTAGTATATCGGGTGCCGGGGAGCTGTTTTTT
TRBD2	TRBV6-1	many	TRBJ2-3	CASSPWGSGGTDTQYF	TGTGCCAGCTCCCCATGGGGTAGCGGGGGAACAGATACGCAGTATTTT
.	TRBV20-1	.	TRBJ1-3	CSTQAASSGNTIYF	TGCAGTACTCAAGCGGCGAGCTCTGGAAACACCATATATTTT
.	TRBV6-1	.	TRBJ1-5	CASAAQGNQPQHF	TGTGCCAGCGCCGCGCAGGGCAATCAGCCCCAGCATTTT
.	TRBV7-2	.	TRBJ2-1	CASSLGFSNEQFF	TGTGCCAGCAGCTTAGGGTTTAGTAATGAGCAGTTCTTC
.	TRBV24-1	few	TRBJ2-2	CATSEGGTGELFF	TGTGCCACCAGTGAAGGAGGGACCGGGGAGCTGTTTTTT
.	TRBV19	.	TRBJ2-7	CASSLGGSRQVTYEQYF	TGTGCCAGCTCACTGGGGGGTTCGCGCCAGGTGACTTACGAGCAGTACTTC
.	TRBV24-1	.	TRBJ2-1	CATSDPGQHNEQFF	TGTGCCACCAGTGATCCCGGACAGCACAATGAGCAGTTCTTC
TRBD1	TRBV20-1	many	TRBJ1-3	CSARGQGGNTIYF	TGCAGTGCTAGGGGACAGGGTGGAAACACCATATATTTT
TRBD1	TRBV12-5	few	TRBJ2-3	CASGTGTGGSADTQYF	TGTGCTAGTGGCACCGGGACAGGGGGCTCGGCAGATACGCAGTATTTT
.	TRBV2	few	TRBJ1-5	CASRDALGGGNQPQHF	TGTGCCAGCAGGGACGCCCTAGGTGGTGGCAATCAGCCCCAGCATTTT
.	TRBV19	.	TRBJ2-7	CASSRADSRREQYF	TGTGCCAGTAGTAGAGCGGACAGCCGGAGGGAGCAGTACTTC
TRBD1	TRBV19	.	TRBJ1-5	CASSKTGWNQPQHF	TGTGCCAGTAGTAAGACAGGGTGGAATCAGCCCCAGCATTTT
.	TRBV15	few	TRBJ2-1	CATSRDRDAGHEQFF	TGTGCCACCAGCAGAGATAGGGATGCCGGGCATGAGCAGTTCTTC
.	TRBV19	many	TRBJ2-4	CASSIGSGRYGKNIQYF	TGTGCCAGTAGTATCGGTTCAGGGAGGTATGGCAAAAACATTCAGTACTTC
TRBD2	TRBV3-1	.	TRBJ2-5	CASSLGLAGATGTQYF	TGTGCCAGCAGCCTGGGACTAGCGGGGGCAACCGGGACCCAGTACTTC
.	TRBV29-1	.	TRBJ1-2	CSVESDSSGYTF	TGCAGCGTTGAATCGGACAGTAGTGGCTACACCTTC
.	TRBV7-9	few	TRBJ2-1	CASSPSDEQFF	TGTGCCAGCAGCCCTAGCGATGAGCAGTTCTTC
TRBD1	TRBV2	many	TRBJ2-7	CASSLDRGPAIYEQYF	TGTGCCAGCAGTTTGGACAGGGGCCCTGCGATTTACGAGCAGTACTTC
TRBD2	TRBV11-2	few	TRBJ2-1	CASSFERGDGYEQFF	TGTGCCAGCAGCTTCGAGCGGGGGGATGGGTATGAGCAGTTCTTC
.	TRBV30	few	TRBJ2-7	CAWNRVDEQYF	TGTGCCTGGAACAGGGTAGACGAGCAGTACTTC
TRBD1	TRBV15	many	TRBJ2-2	CATSRDWGQANTGELFF	TGTGCCACCAGCAGAGATTGGGGACAGGCGAACACCGGGGAGCTGTTTTTT
.	TRBV5-1	many	TRBJ1-2	CASSLTPGTYGYTF	TGCGCCAGCAGCTTAACTCCAGGAACCTATGGCTACACCTTC
TRBD2	TRBV6-1	.	TRBJ2-7	CASNRGGGYEQYF	TGTGCCAGCAATCGGGGGGGCGGGTACGAGCAGTACTTC